This TCR beta chain was retrieved from a study of shared clonotypes between healthy human individuals. Findings and caveats of the study: The low donor count limited represented genetic and exposure-history diversity.

Sequencing used immunoSEQ multiplex PCR; TCRdb keeps in-frame clones, though not all of them. This sample carries a few hundred thousand clones, roughly three quarters of them seen once, and the ten largest clones take about 12%. Germline CDR1 SSHAT, CDR2 FNYEAQ (reference sequence). V was clipped by 3 bases and J by 2 bases, with 13 bases between them. This CDR3 contains 15 residues. Concerning this clone itself: No antigen is known for it.

J is TRBJ2-5 and V is TRBV7-7, with D tentatively TRBD2 (5 bases). This TCR derives from a woman in her 40s in good health. Some clones in this sample may be carry-over from other donors' samples. The sequencing sample was made of PBMCs. In DNA, the CDR3 is TGTGCCAGCAGCTTCGCGGCTAGCTCTCAAGAGACCCAGTACTTC. Translated, it gives CASSFAASSQETQYF.